Listed below are T cell receptor beta chains from one sample, sequenced in a study of technical replicates of blood from several donors. TCRdb's copy holds only in-frame clones and misses some; the assay was immunoSEQ multiplex PCR. The table includes 75,000 to 100,000 clones, roughly 94% detected once. The sequencing sample was made of T cells isolated from PBMCs. These receptors were taken from a human donor in good health. The CDR3 runs from the conserved cysteine through the conserved F or W. D genes are given only for firm matches. Size values are once, few and many counts, or a class for expanded clones, and some rows have none.

J,D,V,size,DNA,CDR3
TRBJ1-2,.,TRBV2,.,TGTGCCAGCTGGGGGGGCGCATCCAACTATGGCTACACCTTC,CASWGGASNYGYTF
TRBJ2-1,TRBD2,TRBV30,.,TGTGCCTGGAGTATGGGCGGGGGTGAGCAGTTCTTC,CAWSMGGGEQFF
TRBJ1-5,.,TRBV19,.,TGTGCCAGTAGAGCTAACTCCGGGACAAAGAGCAATCAGCCCCAGCATTTT,CASRANSGTKSNQPQHF
TRBJ1-5,.,TRBV5-1,.,TGCGCCAGCAGCTTGGGTGACACTAGCAATCAGCCCCAGCATTTT,CASSLGDTSNQPQHF
TRBJ1-2,TRBD1,TRBV7-6,.,TGTGCCAGCAGCCTGGGACAGACCGGCTCCGGCTACACCTTC,CASSLGQTGSGYTF
TRBJ2-3,TRBD2,TRBV10-3,.,TGTGCCATCAGTGAGTCTCTAGCGGCAGATACGCAGTATTTT,CAISESLAADTQYF
TRBJ2-7,.,TRBV6-1,.,TGTGCCAGCAGTGAAGATGCGAGCTCCTACGAGCAGTACTTC,CASSEDASSYEQYF
TRBJ2-7,.,TRBV14,.,TGTGCCAGCAGCCAAGTGGGGGGACGGCACGAGCAGTACTTC,CASSQVGGRHEQYF
TRBJ2-7,.,TRBV14,.,TGTGCCAGCAGCCCGAGCTCCTACGAGCAGTACTTC,CASSPSSYEQYF
TRBJ2-2,.,TRBV10-1,.,TGCGCCAGCAGTGAGTTGAGGTACACCGGGGAGCTGTTTTTT,CASSELRYTGELFF
TRBJ2-3,TRBD2,TRBV9,.,TGTGCCAGCAGCCCCGGACTAGCGGGCGGCACAGATACGCAGTATTTT,CASSPGLAGGTDTQYF
TRBJ2-1,.,TRBV5-6,.,TGTGCCAGCAGCTTGGAGTGGGGCTCTTCCTACAATGAGCAGTTCTTC,CASSLEWGSSYNEQFF
TRBJ1-6,.,TRBV27,.,TGTGCCAGCAGCCTTGGTGGGACCGGGGGTTCACCCCTCCACTTT,CASSLGGTGGSPLHF
TRBJ2-3,TRBD1,TRBV4-1,.,TGCGCCAGCAGCCAAAATAACAGGGGATTGAACACAGATACGCAGTATTTT,CASSQNNRGLNTDTQYF
TRBJ2-5,TRBD2,TRBV7-8,.,TGTGCCAGCAGCTTAGTTAATGGGCGGGAGTTGAGAGAGACCCAGTACTTC,CASSLVNGRELRETQYF
TRBJ1-3,.,TRBV9,few,TGTGCCAGCAGCGCCAGTGGAAACACCATATATTTT,CASSASGNTIYF
TRBJ1-2,.,TRBV5-6,once,TGTGCCAGCCTCCCTCGGGGTGCGTACCTCTATGGCTACACCTTC,CASLPRGAYLYGYTF
TRBJ1-3,TRBD1,TRBV23-1,.,TGCGCCAGCAGCCGGGGGACAGGGCCTGGAAACACCATATATTTT,CASSRGTGPGNTIYF
TRBJ2-1,TRBD1,TRBV28,.,TGTGCCAGCAGTCATGGACAGGGCGTTCGAAATGAGCAGTTCTTC,CASSHGQGVRNEQFF
TRBJ2-3,.,TRBV4-1,.,TGCGCCAGCAGCCAAAGGAGACTAGGGGCAGATACGCAGTATTTT,CASSQRRLGADTQYF
TRBJ2-7,TRBD2,TRBV6-6,once,TGTGCCAGCAGCAATGGACTAGGCTCCTACGAGCAGTACTTC,CASSNGLGSYEQYF
TRBJ2-7,.,TRBV27,.,TGTGCCAGCAGTGAGAGGGTAACCTACGAGCAGTACTTC,CASSERVTYEQYF
TRBJ1-3,.,TRBV18,.,TGTGCCAGCTCACCACCGGTTACAGGGAACACCATATATTTT,CASSPPVTGNTIYF
TRBJ1-3,.,TRBV29-1,.,TGCAGCGGCCTCCTCGTTAACGAGGGAAACACCATATATTTT,CSGLLVNEGNTIYF
TRBJ2-7,TRBD1,TRBV7-9,.,TGTGCCAGCAGCTCCCGGGACAGTTACACCTTTCCCTACGAGCAGTACTTC,CASSSRDSYTFPYEQYF
TRBJ2-1,TRBD1,TRBV5-1,.,TGCGCCAGCCAAGCAAAAACAGGGGCCTCGTACAATGAGCAGTTCTTC,CASQAKTGASYNEQFF
TRBJ1-2,.,TRBV19,.,TGTGCCAGTAGTATGTTCGGGGGGAACTATGGCTACACCTTC,CASSMFGGNYGYTF
TRBJ2-7,.,TRBV9,.,TGTGCCAGCAGCGCAGAGCCGGGACAAGTCTCCTACGAGCAGTACTTC,CASSAEPGQVSYEQYF
TRBJ2-1,.,TRBV27,.,TGTGCCAGCAGCCCGAGCAAAACGAATGAGCAGTTCTTC,CASSPSKTNEQFF
TRBJ2-5,TRBD2,TRBV28,.,TGTGCCAGCTTGTCGTGGTCTAGCGGGAGAGGGGGACAAGAGACCCAGTACTTC,CASLSWSSGRGGQETQYF
TRBJ2-1,TRBD2,TRBV18,.,TGTGCCAGCTCACCACCGGGACTAGCGGGCAATGAGCAGTTCTTC,CASSPPGLAGNEQFF
TRBJ1-1,.,TRBV16,.,TGTGCCAGCAGTCAGGTGGTTCGGGGGGAGAACACTGAAGCTTTCTTT,CASSQVVRGENTEAFF
TRBJ2-7,.,TRBV7-8,.,TGTGCCAGCAGCCAGACAGGCGTGAGCTCCTACGAGCAGTACTTC,CASSQTGVSSYEQYF
TRBJ2-1,TRBD1,TRBV27,.,TGTGCCAGCAGTTTAAATACAGGGGGGAATGAGCAGTTCTTC,CASSLNTGGNEQFF
TRBJ2-2,TRBD2,TRBV11-3,.,TGTGCCAGCAGCTCCTACACTAGCGGGGTTAACACCGGGGAGCTGTTTTTT,CASSSYTSGVNTGELFF
TRBJ1-1,.,TRBV19,.,TGTGCCAGTAAACCAGATTTCGGGAGGAACACTGAAGCTTTCTTT,CASKPDFGRNTEAFF
TRBJ2-5,TRBD1,TRBV5-1,once,TGCGCCAGCAGCTTGGGGACAGGGACTCAAGAGACCCAGTACTTC,CASSLGTGTQETQYF
TRBJ2-1,.,TRBV6-6,once,TGTGCCAGCAGTTACCCCCAATACAATGAGCAGTTCTTC,CASSYPQYNEQFF
TRBJ2-2,.,TRBV6-6,.,TGTGCCAGCAGTTCCCCATTAAACTCGGGCACCGGGGAGCTGTTTTTT,CASSSPLNSGTGELFF
TRBJ2-3,TRBD2,TRBV6-5,.,TGTGCCAGCACCGATAGCGGGAAGGGGACAGATACGCAGTATTTT,CASTDSGKGTDTQYF
TRBJ1-1,.,TRBV14,.,TGTGCCAGCAGCCAGGTTTTGAGGAAGGCTGAAGCTTTCTTT,CASSQVLRKAEAFF
TRBJ2-7,.,TRBV5-8,.,TGTGCCAGCAGCTTTCTCCTTGACAGTTTAACCTACGAGCAGTACTTC,CASSFLLDSLTYEQYF
TRBJ1-5,TRBD1,TRBV30,.,TGTGCCTGGAGTGTCGGAGACAGGGGGGGTCAGCCCCAGCATTTT,CAWSVGDRGGQPQHF
TRBJ2-2,TRBD2,TRBV7-9,.,TGTGCCAGCAGCCCAGGATGGCGGGAGGGCGCGACCGGGGAGCTGTTTTTT,CASSPGWREGATGELFF
TRBJ2-7,TRBD2,TRBV27,.,TGTGCCAGCAGTTTAGTTGGACTAGCGGGTTACGAGCAGTACTTC,CASSLVGLAGYEQYF
TRBJ2-7,TRBD2,TRBV5-1,.,TGCGCCAGCAGCTTGGCCGCGGCTAGCGGGATGGGAAGATCCTACGAGCAGTACTTC,CASSLAAASGMGRSYEQYF
TRBJ2-5,TRBD1,TRBV27,.,TGTGCCAGCAGCGGGACAGGGGGCGTTGAGACCCAGTACTTC,CASSGTGGVETQYF
TRBJ2-6,.,TRBV28,.,TGTGCCAGCAGGCGTCCAGGACAGATGACCTCTGGGGCCAACGTCCTGACTTTC,CASRRPGQMTSGANVLTF
TRBJ1-2,TRBD1,TRBV6-1,.,TGTGCCAGCAGTGAACTATGGGGACAGGGTAACGATGGCTACACCTTC,CASSELWGQGNDGYTF
TRBJ2-3,TRBD2,TRBV27,.,TGTGCCAGCAGCGAACGGACTAGCGGGGAAGCACGGGTAGATACGCAGTATTTT,CASSERTSGEARVDTQYF
TRBJ1-3,.,TRBV19,.,TGTGCCAGTAGTATAGGCGGGACGTCTGGAAACACCATATATTTT,CASSIGGTSGNTIYF
TRBJ2-3,.,TRBV13,.,TGTGCCAGCAGCCCTCGGGATCCTAGCACAGATACGCAGTATTTT,CASSPRDPSTDTQYF
TRBJ2-2,.,TRBV21-1,.,TGTGCCAGCGGGGAAGGGACAGAGTATCTTTCGGACTTTACCGGGGAGCTGTTTTTT,CASGEGTEYLSDFTGELFF
TRBJ2-2,.,TRBV27,.,TGTGCCAGTTCCGCGGGTAACACCGGGGAGCTGTTTTTT,CASSAGNTGELFF
TRBJ2-2,.,TRBV30,.,TGTGCCTGGATGCCCCCCCAGGGAGGTACCGGGGAGCTGTTTTTT,CAWMPPQGGTGELFF
TRBJ1-6,.,TRBV5-1,once,TGCGCCAGCAGCTTGGCTTCCAATTCACCCCTCCACTTT,CASSLASNSPLHF
TRBJ2-7,.,TRBV28,.,TGTGCCAGCAGTTTAGCCCCGACAGGAACCTACGAGCAGTACTTC,CASSLAPTGTYEQYF
TRBJ2-2,.,TRBV15,.,TGTGCCACCAGCCCAAGACTGGTAGTCACCGGGGAGCTGTTTTTT,CATSPRLVVTGELFF
TRBJ2-7,TRBD1,TRBV19,.,TGTGCCAGTAGAACCACCGACAGGGACGCCTACGAGCAGTACTTC,CASRTTDRDAYEQYF